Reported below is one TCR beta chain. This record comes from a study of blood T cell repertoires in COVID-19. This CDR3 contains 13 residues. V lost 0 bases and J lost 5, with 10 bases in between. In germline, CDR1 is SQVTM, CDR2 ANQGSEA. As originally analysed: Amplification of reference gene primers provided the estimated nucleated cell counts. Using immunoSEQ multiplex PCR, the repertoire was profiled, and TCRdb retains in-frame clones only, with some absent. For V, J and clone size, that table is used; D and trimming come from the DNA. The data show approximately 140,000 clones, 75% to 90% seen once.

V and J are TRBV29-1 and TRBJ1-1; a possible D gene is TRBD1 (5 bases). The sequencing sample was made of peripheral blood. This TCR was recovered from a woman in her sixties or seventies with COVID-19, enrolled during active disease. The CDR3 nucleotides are TGCAGCGTTGAAGACAGGGTGTGGACTGAAGCTTTCTTT. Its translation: CSVEDRVWTEAFF.